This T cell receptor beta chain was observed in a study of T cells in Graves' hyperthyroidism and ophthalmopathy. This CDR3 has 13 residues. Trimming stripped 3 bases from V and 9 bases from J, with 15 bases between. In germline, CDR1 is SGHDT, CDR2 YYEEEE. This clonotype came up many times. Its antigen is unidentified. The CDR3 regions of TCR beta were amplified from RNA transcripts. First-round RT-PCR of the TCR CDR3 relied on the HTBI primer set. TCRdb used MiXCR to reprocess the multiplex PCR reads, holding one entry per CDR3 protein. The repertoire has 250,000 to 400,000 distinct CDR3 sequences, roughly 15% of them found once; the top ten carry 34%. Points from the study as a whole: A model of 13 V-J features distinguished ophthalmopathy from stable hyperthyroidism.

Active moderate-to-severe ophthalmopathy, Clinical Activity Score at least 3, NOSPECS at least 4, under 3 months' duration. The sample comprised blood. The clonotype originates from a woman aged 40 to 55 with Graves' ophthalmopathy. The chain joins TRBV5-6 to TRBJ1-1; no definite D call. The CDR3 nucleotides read TGTGCCAGCAGCTCGACAACGGACGGAAAAGCTTTCTTT. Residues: CASSSTTDGKAFF.